This TCR beta chain originates from a study of blood T cell repertoires in COVID-19. For the study at large: Collection of acute and convalescent COVID-19 samples took place in the United States, Italy and Spain. From T cells, B-cell-depleted T cells, or PBMCs came the material, which was cDNA or gDNA.

As handled by the study authors: How many nucleated cells were present was estimated from reference gene primer amplification. Clones were read by immunoSEQ multiplex PCR, and TCRdb kept only the in-frame ones, dropping some. V, J and clone size reflect that table, while D and trimming were determined from the DNA. Of 100,000 or so clones in the sample, around 81% were seen once. Germline assignment: CDR1 SGHAT and CDR2 FQNNGV. V was pared by 2 bases and J by 0 bases, with 12 bases of the junction left unmatched. This CDR3 region has 18 residues. What was sequenced was peripheral blood. The gene calls are TRBV11-2 and TRBJ1-1, with 7 bases that match TRBD1. This TCR was sampled from a man in his sixties with acute or convalescent COVID-19. CDR3 amino acids: CASSLRDSLLPMNTEAFF. For the CDR3, the DNA is TGTGCCAGCAGCTTAAGGGACAGCTTATTACCGATGAACACTGAAGCTTTCTTT.